The entry that follows covers one T cell receptor (beta chain) sequence. This entry is derived from a study of blood T cell repertoires in COVID-19. In the study overall: COVID-19 samples from acute and convalescent phases originated in the United States, Italy and Spain. T cells, B-cell-depleted T cells, or PBMCs provided the cDNA or gDNA that served as material.

The V gene end was trimmed by 5 bases and the J gene end by 1 base; junction bases not matched to a gene: 8. CDR3 size: 16 residues. The germline gives CDR1 LNHDA, CDR2 SQIVND (reference sequence). In the authors' methods: Estimation of nucleated cell counts relied on the amplification of reference gene primers. The method was immunoSEQ multiplex PCR; TCRdb's version includes in-frame clones alone and lacks a portion of them. V and J calls and clone size are those listed in that table; D and trimming were worked out from the DNA. The repertoire consists of roughly 36,000 clones, with about 85% occurring once and the leading ten covering about 4.1%.

This clonotype was sampled from a man in his fifties or sixties with acute or convalescent COVID-19. Sequenced sample: peripheral blood. The V call is TRBV19, the J call TRBJ1-3; 7 bases map to TRBD1. CDR3 nucleotides: TGTGCCAGTAGTCACCGGGACAGTCGTTCTGGAAACACCATATATTTT. Translated, it gives CASSHRDSRSGNTIYF.